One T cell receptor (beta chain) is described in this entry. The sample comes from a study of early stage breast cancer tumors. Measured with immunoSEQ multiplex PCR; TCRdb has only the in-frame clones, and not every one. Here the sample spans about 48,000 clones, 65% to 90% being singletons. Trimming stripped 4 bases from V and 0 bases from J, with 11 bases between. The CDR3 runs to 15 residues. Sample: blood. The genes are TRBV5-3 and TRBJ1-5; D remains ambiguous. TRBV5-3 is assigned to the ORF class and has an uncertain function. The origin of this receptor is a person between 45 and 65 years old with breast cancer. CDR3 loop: CARSLRGDSNQPQHF. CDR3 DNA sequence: TGTGCCAGAAGCCTACGCGGGGATAGCAATCAGCCCCAGCATTTT.